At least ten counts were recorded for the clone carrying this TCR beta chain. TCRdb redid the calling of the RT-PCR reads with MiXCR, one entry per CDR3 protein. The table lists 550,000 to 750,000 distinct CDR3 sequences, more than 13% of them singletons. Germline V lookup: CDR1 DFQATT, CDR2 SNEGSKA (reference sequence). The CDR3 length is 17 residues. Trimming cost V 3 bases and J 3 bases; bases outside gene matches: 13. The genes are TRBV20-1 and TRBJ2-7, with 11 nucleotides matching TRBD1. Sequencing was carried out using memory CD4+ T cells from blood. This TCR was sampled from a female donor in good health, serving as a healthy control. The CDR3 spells CSARNPGQGVNFYEQYF. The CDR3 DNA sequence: TGCAGTGCTAGGAATCCGGGACAGGGGGTAAACTTCTACGAGCAGTACTTC.